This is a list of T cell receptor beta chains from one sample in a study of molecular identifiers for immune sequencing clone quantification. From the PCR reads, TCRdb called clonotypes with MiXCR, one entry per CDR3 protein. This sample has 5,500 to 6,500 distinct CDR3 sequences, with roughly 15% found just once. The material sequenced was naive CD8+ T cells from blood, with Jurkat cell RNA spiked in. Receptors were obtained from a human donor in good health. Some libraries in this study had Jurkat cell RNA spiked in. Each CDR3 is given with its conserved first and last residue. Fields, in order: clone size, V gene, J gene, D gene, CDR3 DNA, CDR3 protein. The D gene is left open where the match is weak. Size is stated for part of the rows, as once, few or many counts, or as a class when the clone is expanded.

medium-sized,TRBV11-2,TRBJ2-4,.,TGTGCCAGCAGCCGCGACAAGATAGCCAAAAACATTCAGTACTTC,CASSRDKIAKNIQYF
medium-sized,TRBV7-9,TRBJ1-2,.,TGTGCCAGCAGCTCTACGATGACAGGTTATGGCTACACCTTC,CASSSTMTGYGYTF
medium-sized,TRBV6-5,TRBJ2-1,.,TGTGCCAGCAGTTACTCGAACAGGCCGGAGTACAATGAGCAGTTCTTC,CASSYSNRPEYNEQFF
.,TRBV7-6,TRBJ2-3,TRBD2,TGTGCCAGCAGCTTAGAAGCGGGGCCAGATACGCAGTATTTT,CASSLEAGPDTQYF
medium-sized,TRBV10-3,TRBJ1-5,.,TGTGCCATCAGTGATCAGGGGTCGAATCAGCCCCAGCATTTT,CAISDQGSNQPQHF
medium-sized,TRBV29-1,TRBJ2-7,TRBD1,TGCAGCGTCGGGACAGGGGACGGATACTACGAGCAGTACTTC,CSVGTGDGYYEQYF
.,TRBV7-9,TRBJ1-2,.,TGTGCCAGCAGCTTACAGGGCCAGGACTATGGCCACACCTTT,CASSLQGQDYGHTF
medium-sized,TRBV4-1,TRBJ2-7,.,TGCGCCAGCAGCCACACCCCCGTAGGGGAGGTCTCATTC,CASSHTPVGEVSF
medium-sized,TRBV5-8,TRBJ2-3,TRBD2,TGTGCCAGCAGCTTAGTTACTAGCGAAGATACGCAGTATTTT,CASSLVTSEDTQYF
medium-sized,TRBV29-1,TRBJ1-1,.,TGCAGCGTTGTAGGGTCCGTTGAAGCTTTCTTT,CSVVGSVEAFF
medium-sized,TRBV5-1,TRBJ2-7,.,TGCGCCAGCAGCTTGGAGGGATCCTACGAGCAGTACTTC,CASSLEGSYEQYF
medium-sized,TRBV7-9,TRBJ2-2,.,TGTGCCAGCAGCTTCGTTAACACCGGGGAGCTGTTTTTT,CASSFVNTGELFF
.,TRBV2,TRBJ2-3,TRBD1,TGTGCCAGCAGTGGGGGGACAGGGTGGATGGATACGCAGTATTTT,CASSGGTGWMDTQYF
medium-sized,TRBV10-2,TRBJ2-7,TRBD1,TGCGCCAGCAGTGATGTGGACAGGGCCTACGAGCAGTACTTC,CASSDVDRAYEQYF
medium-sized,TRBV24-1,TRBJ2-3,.,TGTGCCACCGCGTCAGGTTCTGCACGGGATACGCAGTATTTT,CATASGSARDTQYF
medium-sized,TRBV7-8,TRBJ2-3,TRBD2,TGTGCCAGCAGATCTAGCGGGGCCACAGATACGCAGTATTTT,CASRSSGATDTQYF
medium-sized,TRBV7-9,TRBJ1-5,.,TGTGCCAGCAGCTTATGCCAGGACGAGCAGCCCCAGCATTTT,CASSLCQDEQPQHF
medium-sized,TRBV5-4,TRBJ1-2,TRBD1,TGTGCCAGCAGCCCCGATCCGAGGGGGCGCAGCTATGGCTACACCTTC,CASSPDPRGRSYGYTF
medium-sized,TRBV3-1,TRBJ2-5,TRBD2,TGTGCCAGCAGCCGAACTAGCGGGGGGTATCAAGAGACCCAGTACTTC,CASSRTSGGYQETQYF
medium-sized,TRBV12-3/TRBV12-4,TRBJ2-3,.,TGTGCCAGCAGTTTACGCATCCTTGCGGGGTTTTTCCCAGATACGCAGTATTTT,CASSLRILAGFFPDTQYF
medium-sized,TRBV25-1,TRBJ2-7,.,TGTGCCAGCAGTGGGTTGGACTACGAGCAGTACTTC,CASSGLDYEQYF
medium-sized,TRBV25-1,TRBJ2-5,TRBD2,TGTGCCAGCAGTGAGCTAGCGGGGCAAGAGACCCAGTACTTC,CASSELAGQETQYF
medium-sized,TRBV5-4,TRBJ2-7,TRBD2,TGTGCCAGCAGCCTACTAATAGCGGGAGGGCCATACGAGCAGTACTTC,CASSLLIAGGPYEQYF
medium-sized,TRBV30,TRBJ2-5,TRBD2,TGTGCCTGGAGTGACCAGTCTCCCGGACTAGCGGGACAAGAGACCCAGTACTTC,CAWSDQSPGLAGQETQYF
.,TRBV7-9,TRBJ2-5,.,TGTGCCAGCAGCTCCTACTCGGGATTCCAAGAGACCCAGTACTTC,CASSSYSGFQETQYF
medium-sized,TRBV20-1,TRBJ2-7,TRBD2,TGCAGTGCTAGAGATAGGACACTAGCGGGGGTTACCGAGCAGTACTTC,CSARDRTLAGVTEQYF
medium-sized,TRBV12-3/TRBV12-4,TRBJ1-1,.,TGTGCCAGCAGTGGCGGACAGAGTCCGAACACTGAAGCTTTCTTT,CASSGGQSPNTEAFF
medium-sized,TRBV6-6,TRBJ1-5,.,TGTGCCAGCAGTCGGGGGGCCGATATCTTCAATCAGCCCCAGCATTTT,CASSRGADIFNQPQHF
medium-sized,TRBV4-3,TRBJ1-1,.,TGCGCCAGCAGCCAAGATTGGGGATTGTACACTGAAGCTTTCTTT,CASSQDWGLYTEAFF
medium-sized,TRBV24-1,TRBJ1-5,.,TGTGCCACCAGTGATTTGGGCCCAGGGGATCAGCCCCAGCATTTT,CATSDLGPGDQPQHF
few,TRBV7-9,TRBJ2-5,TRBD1,TGTGCCAGCAGTTCCACGGGACAGGGGGCCCGAGAGACCCAGTACTTC,CASSSTGQGARETQYF
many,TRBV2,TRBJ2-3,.,TGTGCCAGCAGTGATGCACTAGCAGATACGCAGTATTTT,CASSDALADTQYF
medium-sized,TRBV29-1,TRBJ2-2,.,TGCAGCGCAGACGGAGAGTCAACCGGGGAGCTGTTTTTT,CSADGESTGELFF
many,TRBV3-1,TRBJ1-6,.,TGTGCCAGCAGCCAAGGATCGACCGGCTCCTATAATTCACCCCTCCACTTT,CASSQGSTGSYNSPLHF
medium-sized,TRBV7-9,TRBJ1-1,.,TGTGCCAGCAGCTTAGTTGGGGGGTCCCCCGAAGCTTTCTTT,CASSLVGGSPEAFF
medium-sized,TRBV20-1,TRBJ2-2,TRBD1,TGCAGTGCCGGACAGGCGAACACCGGGGAGCTGTTTTTT,CSAGQANTGELFF
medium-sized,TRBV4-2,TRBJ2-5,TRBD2,TGTGCCAGCAGCCCGAGGACTAGCGGGAGTATTTCCCAAGAGACCCAGTACTTC,CASSPRTSGSISQETQYF
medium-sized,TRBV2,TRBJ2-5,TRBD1,TGTGCCAGCAGTAACGGACAGGGTCAAGAGACCCAGTACTTC,CASSNGQGQETQYF